The 30 T cell receptor beta chains given below trace back to one sample, sequenced in a study of T cells expressing NK-cell markers (dated by TCRdb to about 2020). The library was generated by 5' RACE. Instrument used: Illumina HiSeq 2000. TCRdb reanalyzed the reads, keeping one entry per CDR3 protein sequence and omitting DNA. The sample's table covers 300,000 to 450,000 distinct CDR3 sequences. Around 4.9% of the sample goes to the ten largest clones. The sample taken for sequencing was blood T cells: a sorted CD56 or NKG2C T cell subset, CD4+ or CD8+ T cells, or bulk PBMC T cells (not recorded which). The receptors come from a man aged 18 to 69 in good health.

The chain joins TRBV20-1 to TRBJ2-1; the TCRdb D gene call, TRBD2, has no DNA to confirm it. This CDR3 is built from 16 residues. Germline assignment: CDR1 DFQATT and CDR2 SNEGSKA (reference sequence). This chain's CDR3 is CSARDRWTSASNEQFF.

J is TRBJ2-6 and V is TRBV3-1; there is no DNA to check the TCRdb D call of TRBD2. The CDR3 has 22 residues. Per the germline V gene, CDR1 is LGHDT and CDR2 is YNNKEL (reference sequence). The CDR3 reads CASSHHRTSGGLTPSGANVLTF.

The chain recombines TRBV19 with TRBJ2-1; TCRdb calls TRBD1, which cannot be checked without DNA. CDR1 LNHDA and CDR2 SQIVND come from the germline V gene (reference sequence). This CDR3 region has 15 residues. This CDR3 reads CASSTSGTLGNEQFF.

The chain combines TRBV27 with TRBJ1-4; the D call of TRBD1 rests on TCRdb alone, since no DNA is present to check it. Germline V gene lookup returns CDR1 MNHEY and CDR2 SMNVEV (reference sequence). There are 16 residues in the CDR3. The CDR3 region is CASSSLPGQGREKLFF. The complete variable domain, with remaining parts taken from reference TRBV27 and TRBJ1-4, reads EAQVTQNPRYLITVTGKKLTVTCSQNMNHEYMSWYRQDPGLGLRQIYYSMNVEVTDKGDVPEGYKVSRKEKRNFPLILESPSPNQTSLYFCASSSLPGQGREKLFFGSGTQLSVL.

The chain carries TRBV5-1 and TRBJ2-5; the D call from TCRdb, TRBD1, cannot be confirmed without DNA. CDR1 is SGHRS and CDR2 is YFSETQ in the germline V gene. The CDR3 totals 16 residues. CDR3: CASSLAWRDPQETQYF.

V is TRBV5-1 and J is TRBJ1-5; TCRdb picks TRBD1, but there is no DNA to check that call. The CDR3 extends over 16 amino acids. Germline lookup yields CDR1 SGHRS and CDR2 YFSETQ. The chain's CDR3 is CASSLDGTGSNQPQHF.

The rearrangement joins TRBV29-1 to TRBJ2-3; TCRdb's D call of TRBD1 is untestable without DNA. The CDR3 loop spans 14 amino acids. Germline lookup yields CDR1 SQVTM and CDR2 ANQGSEA. CDR3 protein: CSVPTGGKADTQYF.

The chain employs TRBV6-1 and TRBJ2-1; the D call of TRBD2 rests on TCRdb alone, since no DNA is present to check it. This CDR3 is built from 16 residues. Germline lookup yields CDR1 MNHNS and CDR2 SASEGT. The CDR3 reads CASRTTWAGGYNEQFF.

The rearrangement links TRBV20-1 to TRBJ2-3. Germline V gene lookup returns CDR1 DFQATT and CDR2 SNEGSKA (reference sequence). This CDR3 spans 11 amino acids. CDR3 sequence reads: CSAPKPFTQYF.

The J gene is TRBJ2-1, the V gene TRBV3-1. Per the germline V gene, CDR1 is LGHDT and CDR2 is YNNKEL (reference sequence). The CDR3 is made up of 13 amino acids. CDR3 loop: CASSLFAAHEQFF.

The J gene is TRBJ2-1, the V gene TRBV5-6. The CDR3 length is 14 residues. Germline CDR1 SGHDT, CDR2 YYEEEE. CDR3 protein: CASSSVGSYNEQFF. The whole variable domain, filled in from reference TRBV5-6 and TRBJ2-1, reads DAGVTQSPTHLIKTRGQQVTLRCSPKSGHDTVSWYQQALGQGPQFIFQYYEEEERQRGNFPDRFSGHQFPNYSSELNVNALLLGDSALYLCASSSVGSYNEQFFGPGTRLTVL.

The chain links TRBV18 to TRBJ1-1; the TCRdb call, TRBD1, lacks DNA for checking. CDR3 size: 16 residues. Germline values: CDR1 KGHSH, CDR2 LQKENI. This chain's CDR3 is CASSPSTGGGEPEAFF.

V usage is TRBV11-1 and J usage is TRBJ2-2; TCRdb's assignment of TRBD2 cannot be checked, as there is no DNA. Germline loops: CDR1 SGHAT, CDR2 FQDESV (reference sequence). The CDR3 totals 19 residues. The CDR3 loop is CASNSLELGEAANTGELFF.

V usage is TRBV28 and J usage is TRBJ1-2; without DNA, the TCRdb call of TRBD1 cannot be checked. Per germline, CDR1 MDHEN and CDR2 SYDVKM. The CDR3 totals 14 residues. The CDR3 spells CASRRDRLGYGYTF.

V gene TRBV4-2 combines with J gene TRBJ2-1; TCRdb selects TRBD1, and the lack of DNA leaves this call unchecked. The CDR3 is 19 residues long. CDR1 is LGHNA, CDR2 YNFKEQ, per germline. The CDR3 spells CASRETATGGLSSYNEQFF.

The chain uses TRBV14 and TRBJ1-1; no DNA is available, so the TRBD1 call from TCRdb remains unchecked. Germline V gene lookup returns CDR1 SGHDN and CDR2 FVKESK. The CDR3 runs to 17 residues. CDR3 protein: CASSVHNLRGQNTEAFF.

This rearrangement joins TRBV5-1 to TRBJ2-7; TCRdb selects TRBD1, and the lack of DNA leaves this call unchecked. The CDR3 is 16 residues long. Germline CDR1 is SGHRS and CDR2 is YFSETQ. CDR3 loop: CASSLLRGTGLYEQYF.

The chain couples TRBV7-2 to TRBJ2-5; there is no DNA to check the TCRdb D call of TRBD1. Germline V gene data show CDR1 as SGHTA and CDR2 as FQGNSA. There are 15 residues in the CDR3. CDR3 region: CASSRQTGAYETQYF.

The chain is built from TRBV5-8 and TRBJ2-5; without DNA, the TCRdb call of TRBD2 cannot be checked. Per germline, CDR1 SGHTS and CDR2 YDEGEE. The CDR3 runs 16 residues. CDR3 loop: CASSFGRGSPLETQYF.

The CDR3 is CASSSDRNSPLHF. V usage is TRBV5-4 and J usage is TRBJ1-6; the D call from TCRdb, TRBD1, cannot be confirmed without DNA. The CDR3 extends over 13 amino acids. Germline CDR1 is SGHNT and CDR2 is YYREEE (reference sequence).

J is TRBJ1-1 and V is TRBV28. CDR3 length: 14 residues. Germline values: CDR1 MDHEN, CDR2 SYDVKM. Here the CDR3 reads CASVSFGGDTEAFF.

The chain combines TRBV20-1 with TRBJ2-1; TCRdb's D call, TRBD2, is unchecked because there is no DNA. Germline V gene sequence: CDR1 DFQATT, CDR2 SNEGSKA (reference sequence). The CDR3 extends over 17 amino acids. The CDR3 is CSARDPSGLAGNNEQFF.

This chain connects TRBV18 to TRBJ1-2; checking the TCRdb D call of TRBD1 is not possible without DNA. The CDR3 totals 15 residues. Looked up from germline, CDR1 is KGHSH and CDR2 is LQKENI. The CDR3 spells CASSLGTGDNYGYTF.

J is TRBJ2-5 and V is TRBV12-3 or TRBV12-4; without DNA, the TCRdb call of TRBD1 cannot be checked. The CDR3 extends over 12 amino acids. The CDR3 is CATEGARETQYF.

This CDR3 is CASSLVGLAFGDTQYF. V is TRBV5-1 and J is TRBJ2-3; TCRdb's assignment of TRBD2 cannot be checked, as there is no DNA. CDR1 is SGHRS, CDR2 YFSETQ, per germline. This CDR3 is 16 amino acids long.

The chain is built from TRBV16 and TRBJ2-1. Germline CDR1 reads KGHSY; CDR2 reads FQNENV. CDR3 size: 13 residues. The CDR3 sequence is CASSQQAGDEQFF.

This chain links TRBV20-1 with TRBJ2-7; TCRdb's D gene call, TRBD2, goes unchecked for lack of DNA. Germline CDR1 is DFQATT and CDR2 is SNEGSKA (reference sequence). This CDR3 is built from 16 residues. The CDR3 sequence: CSARDLERGALGEQYF.

This chain links TRBV5-5 with TRBJ1-5. Germline V gene data show CDR1 as SGHKS and CDR2 as YYEKEE (reference sequence). The CDR3 is 15 amino acids. CDR3 in amino acids: CASSLLRSSNQPQHF.

The chain recombines TRBV7-2 with TRBJ1-3. From germline, CDR1 is SGHTA and CDR2 FQGNSA. The CDR3 spans 12 residues. The CDR3 here is CASSLGFNTIYF.

CDR3 in amino acids: CASSPGLAGVQYF. The V call is TRBV14, the J call TRBJ2-3; the TCRdb D gene call, TRBD2, has no DNA to confirm it. This CDR3 has 13 amino acids. Germline values: CDR1 SGHDN, CDR2 FVKESK. Looking up the rest from reference TRBV14 and TRBJ2-3 gives the full variable domain: EAGVTQFPSHSVIEKGQTVTLRCDPISGHDNLYWYRRVMGKEIKFLLHFVKESKQDESGMPNNRFLAERTGGTYSTLKVQPAELEDSGVYFCASSPGLAGVQYFGPGTRLTVL.